Below are 13 T cell receptor beta chains sequenced from a single sample in a study of cytomegalovirus exposure and HLA in healthy donors. The primer mix had 60 Vbeta and 13 Jbeta primers. Sequencing was performed with immunoSEQ multiplex PCR; in TCRdb, only in-frame clones are kept and a portion is missing. Of more than 65,000 clones listed, about 70% were seen once; the top ten hold 6.2%. The sequenced sample was PBMCs. The receptors were sampled from a woman between 45 and 60 years old in good health and CMV-seropositive.

DNA of the CDR3: TGTGCCAGCAGCTTTGGGAAAGGACTAGCGATGTACGAGCAGTACTTC. It translates to CASSFGKGLAMYEQYF. This rearrangement joins TRBV5-4 to TRBJ2-7; 9 bases agree with TRBD2. Germline trimming cut 2 bases from V and 4 bases from J; bases unmatched to any gene: 10. In germline, CDR1 is SGHNT, CDR2 YYREEE (reference sequence). The CDR3 has 16 residues.

The chain is built from TRBV5-1 and TRBJ2-3; 9 nucleotides align to TRBD2. V dropped 4 bases and J dropped 1; count of bases not matched to a gene: 7. Germline CDR1 is SGHRS and CDR2 is YFSETQ. The CDR3 consists of 16 residues. CDR3 nucleotides: TGCGCCAGCAGCCTTCTGGTAGCGGGAGGCACAGATACGCAGTATTTT. Amino acid sequence: CASSLLVAGGTDTQYF.

The rearrangement uses TRBV13 and TRBJ1-1, with 7 bases aligning to TRBD1. CDR3 length: 13 residues. Looked up from germline, CDR1 is PRHDT and CDR2 is FYEKMQ (reference sequence). J gave up 5 bases and V 6 bases, and 6 bases lay outside the gene matches. The CDR3 spells CASSREGATEAFF. The CDR3 region has the DNA TGTGCCAGCAGTCGGGAGGGGGCAACTGAAGCTTTCTTT. Based on the CDR3 plus reference TRBV13 and TRBJ1-1, the full variable domain is AAGVIQSPRHLIKEKRETATLKCYPIPRHDTVYWYQQGPGQDPQFLISFYEKMQSDKGSIPDRFSAQQFSDYHSELNMSSLELGDSALYFCASSREGATEAFFGQGTRLTVV.

This clone was detected a few times. This chain links TRBV2 with TRBJ2-3; 8 bases agree with TRBD1. Germline trimming cut 4 bases from V and 2 bases from J; bases unmatched to any gene: 2. Germline CDR1 SNHLY, CDR2 FYNNEI. This CDR3 contains 14 residues. CDR3 amino acids: CASSGQGATDTQYF. The CDR3 DNA follows: TGTGCCAGCAGTGGTCAGGGGGCCACAGATACGCAGTATTTT.

This clone was detected a few times. This chain connects TRBV15 to TRBJ1-5; a weak D match, TRBD1 (6 bases). Germline V gene data show CDR1 as LNHNV and CDR2 as YYDKDF (reference sequence). CDR3 length equals 15 residues. V was clipped by 3 bases and J by 7 bases, with 16 bases between them. For the CDR3, the DNA is TGTGCCACCAGCAGGAGGCAGGGGCCAAGGCAGCCCCAGCATTTT. This sequence encodes CATSRRQGPRQPQHF. The variable domain in full, with the rest retrieved from reference TRBV15 and TRBJ1-5, is DAMVIQNPRYQVTQFGKPVTLSCSQTLNHNVMYWYQQKSSQAPKLLFHYYDKDFNNEADTPDNFQSRRPNTSFCFLDIRSPGLGDTAMYLCATSRRQGPRQPQHFGDGTRLSIL.

The chain joins TRBV6-5 to TRBJ1-2, with a weak D call TRBD1 (6 bases). CDR1 is MNHEY, CDR2 SVGAGI, per germline. The ends were cut back, 6 bases at V and 2 bases at J, with 13 bases in the middle. This CDR3 is 14 amino acids long. The CDR3 loop reads CASSAHRVNYGYTF. The CDR3 region has the DNA TGTGCCAGCAGCGCCCACAGGGTAAACTATGGCTACACCTTC.

This clone was counted a few times. This chain links TRBV7-2 with TRBJ1-1; possibly TRBD1 for D (6 bases). The germline CDR1 and CDR2 sequences are SGHTA and FQGNSA. This CDR3 contains 15 residues. Trimming stripped 5 bases from V and 2 bases from J, with 15 bases between. The DNA for the CDR3 is TGTGCCAGCAGCCCGCGAGGGGGATTAAACACTGAAGCTTTCTTT. Its protein is CASSPRGGLNTEAFF.

V and J are TRBV10-3 and TRBJ2-3; 9 positions match TRBD2. V shed 5 bases, J shed 3 bases, and the junction held 3 bases outside the gene matches. The germline V gene has CDR1 ENHRY and CDR2 SYGVKD. The CDR3 has 14 amino acids. CDR3 loop: CAISWTSETDTQYF. DNA of the CDR3: TGTGCCATCAGTTGGACTAGCGAGACAGATACGCAGTATTTT.

This chain links TRBV11-3 with TRBJ2-2, with TRBD1 identical over 9 bases. V was clipped by 7 bases and J by 3 bases; unmatched bases: 6. The CDR3 contains 15 residues. The germline V gene has CDR1 SGHNT and CDR2 YENEEA. The CDR3 protein is CASTPGTGYTGELFF. In nucleotides, the CDR3 is TGTGCCAGCACCCCCGGGACAGGGTACACCGGGGAGCTGTTTTTT.

This clone was observed a handful of times. This chain joins TRBV5-1 and TRBJ2-2, with TRBD1 matching 8 bases. The CDR3 has 15 residues. V shed 2 bases and J 2 bases; nucleotides not matched to a gene: 2. The germline V gene encodes CDR1 SGHRS and CDR2 YFSETQ. The DNA of the CDR3 is TGCGCCAGCAGCTTTCAGGGGGCCAACACCGGGGAGCTGTTTTTT. Its translation: CASSFQGANTGELFF.

This chain joins TRBV18 and TRBJ1-5; D remains unclear. The CDR3 has 13 amino acids. Per germline, CDR1 KGHSH and CDR2 LQKENI. Trimming took off 3 bases at V and 8 bases at J, with 11 bases between the two ends. In DNA form, the CDR3 reads TGTGCCAGCTCACCCTTTGAGTTCAAGCCCCAGCATTTT. Amino acid sequence: CASSPFEFKPQHF.

The genes are TRBV5-4 and TRBJ1-2; 7 bases agree with TRBD1. This CDR3 spans 15 amino acids. The germline V gene encodes CDR1 SGHNT and CDR2 YYREEE (reference sequence). V was pared by 4 bases and J by 4 bases, with 10 bases of the junction left unmatched. This chain's CDR3 is CASSEGQVNSYGYTF. In nucleotides, the CDR3 is TGTGCCAGCAGCGAAGGACAGGTTAACAGCTATGGCTACACCTTC.

The chain recombines TRBV6-1 with TRBJ1-1; 10 positions agree with TRBD1. The CDR3 runs 18 residues. Germline-derived CDR1 and CDR2 are MNHNS and SASEGT. The trim removed 1 base at V and 6 bases at J, leaving 14 bases unmatched. The CDR3 spells CASSEGRGQGTRDSEAFF. The CDR3 nucleotides are TGTGCCAGCAGTGAAGGGAGGGGACAGGGGACCCGTGATTCTGAAGCTTTCTTT.